The 26 T cell receptor beta chains below come from one sample, sequenced in a study of response to subunit inactivated influenza vaccine. TCRdb analysed the RT-PCR reads with MiXCR anew, one entry per CDR3 protein. The table records more than 400,000 distinct CDR3 sequences, approximately 6.9% of them present only once. The material was PBMCs from blood, obtained roughly 24 months after vaccination. These receptors all stem from a man aged 50 to 75 who received an inactivated influenza vaccine.

In this sample, this clonotype turned up many times. The genes are TRBV5-6 and TRBJ1-1, with 9 bases identical to TRBD1. Germline V gene sequence: CDR1 SGHDT, CDR2 YYEEEE. V lost 0 bases, J lost 8 bases, and 11 bases stayed unmatched. The CDR3 spans 16 residues. CDR3 bases: TGTGCCAGCAGCTTGGGAGGACAGGGGCCTCGTACCGAAGCTTTCTTT. This encodes CASSLGGQGPRTEAFF. Using reference TRBV5-6 and TRBJ1-1 for the parts outside the CDR3, the full variable domain is DAGVTQSPTHLIKTRGQQVTLRCSPKSGHDTVSWYQQALGQGPQFIFQYYEEEERQRGNFPDRFSGHQFPNYSSELNVNALLLGDSALYLCASSLGGQGPRTEAFFGQGTRLTVV.

This clonotype was observed a few times. The V call is TRBV6-1, the J call TRBJ1-1; a possible D gene is TRBD1 (6 bases). This CDR3 comprises 17 residues. Germline assignment: CDR1 MNHNS and CDR2 SASEGT. The V gene lost 6 bases and the J gene lost 0 bases, with 20 bases spanning the gap. CDR3 DNA sequence: TGTGCCAGCAGATCGGGGGGCCCACCTTTGCTGAACACTGAAGCTTTCTTT. Encoded protein: CASRSGGPPLLNTEAFF.

V is TRBV6-5 and J is TRBJ2-3, with 8 bases that match TRBD2. V shed 2 bases, J shed 2 bases, and the junction held 3 bases outside the gene matches. CDR1 is MNHEY and CDR2 is SVGAGI in the germline V gene. This CDR3 is built from 15 residues. Here the CDR3 reads CASSYSGGNTDTQYF. Here the CDR3 DNA reads TGTGCCAGCAGTTACAGCGGGGGTAACACAGATACGCAGTATTTT.

This clonotype was seen a handful of times. This chain uses TRBV7-8 with TRBJ2-5; TRBD2 aligns across 7 bases. Trimming cost V 5 bases and J 2 bases; bases outside gene matches: 14. The CDR3 runs to 17 residues. Looked up from germline, CDR1 is SGHVS and CDR2 is FQNEAQ. CDR3 coding DNA: TGTGCCAGCAGCCCCCTTTTTTCGGGAGGTGATCAAGAGACCCAGTACTTC. This sequence encodes CASSPLFSGGDQETQYF.

This clonotype was recorded many times. The chain uses TRBV27 and TRBJ2-7; 7 bases match TRBD1. V shed 4 bases and J 10 bases; nucleotides not matched to a gene: 10. The CDR3 length is 13 residues. Germline CDR1 MNHEY, CDR2 SMNVEV (reference sequence). DNA of the CDR3: TGTGCCAGCAGTTCGGACAGGATGGGGATTCAGTACTTC. Protein product: CASSSDRMGIQYF.

This clonotype turned up a few times. The chain joins TRBV5-1 to TRBJ2-5, with D possibly being TRBD2 (5 bases). Germline V gene data show CDR1 as SGHRS and CDR2 as YFSETQ. The V end was cut by 3 bases, the J end by 5 bases, with 17 bases between. CDR3 length equals 15 residues. This chain's CDR3 is CASSSGEGEGETQYF. CDR3 nucleotide sequence: TGCGCCAGCAGCTCTGGAGAGGGCGAAGGCGAGACCCAGTACTTC.

The chain carries TRBV27 and TRBJ2-5, with D unresolved. The CDR3 is 16 amino acids. The V and J ends lost 2 bases and 4 bases respectively, with 17 bases between them. CDR1 is MNHEY, CDR2 SMNVEV, per germline (reference sequence). CDR3 DNA: TGTGCCAGCAGTTTAATAGGGTCTGGCGGCCCAGAGACCCAGTACTTC. Protein: CASSLIGSGGPETQYF.

The table lists this clonotype with many counts. V is TRBV6-5 and J is TRBJ2-1; D may be TRBD1 (7 bases). The CDR3 has 15 amino acids. Per the germline V gene, CDR1 is MNHEY and CDR2 is SVGAGI. With 3 bases removed from V and 6 bases from J, the gap between germline ends came to 15 bases. The CDR3 spells CASSYEVRGANEQFF. In DNA form, the CDR3 reads TGTGCCAGCAGTTATGAAGTCAGGGGGGCCAATGAGCAGTTCTTC.

This clonotype was observed a handful of times. The genes are TRBV7-2 and TRBJ1-1, with D maybe TRBD1 (6 bases). CDR1 and CDR2 from the germline V gene are SGHTA and FQGNSA. The V and J ends lost 5 bases and 8 bases respectively, with 15 bases between them. The CDR3 sequence is 13 residues long. This CDR3 reads CASSVYREGEAFF. As DNA, the CDR3 is TGTGCCAGCAGCGTATACAGGGAAGGGGAAGCTTTCTTT.

The V gene is TRBV29-1, the J gene TRBJ2-7; tentatively, D is TRBD1 or TRBD2 (5 bases each). The V end was cut by 4 bases, the J end by 6 bases, with 10 bases between. CDR1 is SQVTM and CDR2 is ANQGSEA in the germline V gene. This CDR3 is 11 amino acids long. DNA of the CDR3: TGCAGCGTTGTCCAGGGACCCGAGCAGTACTTC. Residues: CSVVQGPEQYF.

This clonotype was found many times. The genes are TRBV11-2 and TRBJ2-1; 9 nucleotides agree with TRBD1. Trimming took 5 bases from V and 0 from J; bases not matched to a gene: 5. Germline V gives CDR1 SGHAT, CDR2 FQNNGV. This CDR3 region has 16 residues. CDR3 loop: CASSETTGGSYNEQFF. CDR3 nucleotides: TGTGCCAGCAGCGAAACGACAGGGGGCTCCTACAATGAGCAGTTCTTC. Full variable domain (remainder filled in from reference TRBV11-2 and TRBJ2-1): EAGVAQSPRYKIIEKRQSVAFWCNPISGHATLYWYQQILGQGPKLLIQFQNNGVVDDSQLPKDRFSAERLKGVDSTLKIQPAKLEDSAVYLCASSETTGGSYNEQFFGPGTRLTVL.

A few counts support this clonotype. The chain is built from TRBV20-1 and TRBJ2-3; TRBD2 aligns across 9 bases. V was clipped by 2 bases and J by 5 bases; unmatched bases: 14. The CDR3 extends over 17 amino acids. From germline, CDR1 is DFQATT and CDR2 SNEGSKA (reference sequence). CDR3 protein: CSARTASGDKGGDTQYF. The CDR3 DNA follows: TGCAGTGCTAGAACGGCTAGCGGGGACAAAGGAGGAGATACGCAGTATTTT.

This clonotype was detected ten times or more. This chain uses TRBV7-2 with TRBJ2-2; D might be TRBD1 (6 bases). The length of the CDR3 is 14 residues. Germline V gene lookup returns CDR1 SGHTA and CDR2 FQGNSA. V lost 6 bases and J lost 3, with 11 bases in between. Here the CDR3 DNA reads TGTGCCAGCAGGATCCAGGGGTACACCGGGGAGCTGTTTTTT. It codes for CASRIQGYTGELFF.

The genes are TRBV28 and TRBJ2-6; a weak D match, TRBD1 (5 bases). The CDR3 is 18 amino acids. V gave up 3 bases and J gave up 0 bases, with 15 bases separating them. Germline V gene sequence: CDR1 MDHEN, CDR2 SYDVKM. CDR3: CASSLYRNRLSGANVLTF. Written as DNA, the CDR3 is TGTGCCAGCAGTTTGTACAGGAATCGTCTCTCTGGGGCCAACGTCCTGACTTTC.

The chain has TRBV10-3 and TRBJ2-7; 11 positions agree with TRBD2. CDR1 ENHRY and CDR2 SYGVKD come from the germline V gene. CDR3 length: 15 amino acids. V dropped 2 bases and J dropped 6; count of bases not matched to a gene: 6. The CDR3, as DNA: TGTGCCATCAGTGAGACTAGCGGGAGCTTCCCCGAGCAGTACTTC. It yields the protein CAISETSGSFPEQYF.

This clonotype occurred many times. The gene calls are TRBV7-2 and TRBJ2-1; 7 nucleotides line up with TRBD2. The germline gives CDR1 SGHTA, CDR2 FQGNSA. With V trimmed by 5 bases and J by 5 bases, 9 bases remained unmatched. The CDR3 runs to 15 residues. The CDR3, as DNA: TGTGCCAGCAGCCCATGGGAGGGCCTCAACAATGAGCAGTTCTTC. Translating it yields CASSPWEGLNNEQFF.

This clonotype was seen repeatedly, ten times or more. This sequence joins TRBV12-3 or TRBV12-4 and TRBJ2-3, with TRBD2 identical over 9 bases. V gave up 5 bases and J gave up 5 bases; unmatched junction bases: 8. The CDR3 covers 15 residues. DNA for the CDR3: TGTGCCAGCAGTACCCCGGGACTAGCAGTAGATACGCAGTATTTT. Amino acids: CASSTPGLAVDTQYF.

The chain has TRBV5-6 and TRBJ2-5, with D perhaps TRBD1 (6 bases). The CDR3 contains 14 residues. The germline CDR1 and CDR2 sequences are SGHDT and YYEEEE. Trimming took 2 bases from V and 2 from J, leaving 10 bases between them. CDR3 loop: CASSFQQGQETQYF. CDR3 bases: TGTGCCAGCAGCTTCCAACAGGGTCAAGAGACCCAGTACTTC.

The chain combines TRBV12-3 or TRBV12-4 with TRBJ2-3, with D perhaps TRBD1 (5 bases). This CDR3 has 13 residues. V was pared by 5 bases and J by 4 bases, with 10 bases between. CDR3 DNA: TGTGCCAGCAGTCCAGGGATCGCAGATACGCAGTATTTT. Protein product: CASSPGIADTQYF.

The chain employs TRBV20-1 and TRBJ2-7; 10 nucleotides match TRBD2. The J segment lost 2 bases and the V segment lost 7 bases, leaving 11 bases of the junction unmatched. CDR1 DFQATT and CDR2 SNEGSKA come from the germline V gene (reference sequence). The CDR3 has 15 amino acids. CDR3 loop: CSGTDTSGVTYEQYF. CDR3 coding DNA: TGCAGTGGGACCGATACTAGCGGGGTAACCTACGAGCAGTACTTC.

This clonotype appeared a few times. The chain combines TRBV7-9 with TRBJ2-2; D unresolved. The CDR3 contains 15 residues. Trimming pared 5 bases from V and 6 bases from J, leaving 16 bases between. Per germline, CDR1 SEHNR and CDR2 FQNEAQ (reference sequence). The CDR3 reads CASSPGLLLAGELFF. The CDR3 DNA reads as TGTGCCAGCAGCCCTGGTCTCCTGCTGGCCGGGGAGCTGTTTTTT.

The chain couples TRBV4-2 to TRBJ1-3; D remains ambiguous. The CDR3 is 15 residues long. Germline CDR1 reads LGHNA; CDR2 reads YNFKEQ. Deletions cut 0 bases from V and 4 bases from J, with 10 bases between. The CDR3 loop is CASSQDGATGNTIYF. CDR3 sequence (DNA): TGTGCCAGCAGCCAAGACGGAGCTACAGGAAACACCATATATTTT.

The gene calls are TRBV12-3 or TRBV12-4 and TRBJ1-1; D is undetermined. Trimming stripped 6 bases from V and 0 bases from J, with 11 bases between. The CDR3 extends over 14 amino acids. CDR3: CASRPGLLNTEAFF. The CDR3 nucleotides are TGTGCCAGCAGGCCAGGCTTACTGAACACTGAAGCTTTCTTT.

The gene calls are TRBV29-1 and TRBJ2-7, with TRBD1 as a possible D gene (6 bases). Germline values: CDR1 SQVTM, CDR2 ANQGSEA. The length of the CDR3 is 12 residues. V was pared by 4 bases and J by 2 bases, with 9 bases between. The DNA of the CDR3 is TGCAGCGTTGGGGACACTCCCTACGAGCAGTACTTC. It translates to CSVGDTPYEQYF.

This clonotype was seen a few times. The rearrangement joins TRBV11-2 to TRBJ2-7; tentatively, D is TRBD1 (5 bases). CDR1 is SGHAT and CDR2 is FQNNGV in the germline V gene. This CDR3 is 14 amino acids long. Deletions cut 1 base from V and 0 bases from J, with 7 bases between. CDR3 in DNA: TGTGCCAGCAGCTTAGGCAGGGTCTCCTACGAGCAGTACTTC. Translated: CASSLGRVSYEQYF.

The rearrangement uses TRBV15 and TRBJ2-7; 11 bases map to TRBD2. The V gene's germline CDR1 is LNHNV and CDR2 YYDKDF (reference sequence). J was trimmed by 4 bases and V by 7 bases; bases with no gene match: 3. There are 13 residues in the CDR3. The CDR3 region is CATTLAGGYEQYF. The CDR3 DNA reads TGTGCCACCACCCTAGCGGGAGGATACGAGCAGTACTTC.